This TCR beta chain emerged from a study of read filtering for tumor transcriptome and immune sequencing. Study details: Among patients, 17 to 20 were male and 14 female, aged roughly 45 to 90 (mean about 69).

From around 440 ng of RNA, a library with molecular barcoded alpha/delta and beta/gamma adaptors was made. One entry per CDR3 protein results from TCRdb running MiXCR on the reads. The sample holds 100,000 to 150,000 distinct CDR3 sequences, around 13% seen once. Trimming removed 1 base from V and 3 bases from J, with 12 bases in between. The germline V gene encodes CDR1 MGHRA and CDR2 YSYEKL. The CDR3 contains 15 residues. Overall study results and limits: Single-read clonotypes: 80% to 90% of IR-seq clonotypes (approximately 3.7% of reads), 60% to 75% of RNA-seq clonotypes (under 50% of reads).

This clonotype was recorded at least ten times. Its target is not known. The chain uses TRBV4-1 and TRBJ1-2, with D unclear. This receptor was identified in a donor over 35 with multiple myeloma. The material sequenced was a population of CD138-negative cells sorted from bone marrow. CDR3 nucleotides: TGCGCCAGCAGCCAAGTGGAAGGATTATACTATGGCTACACCTTC. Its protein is CASSQVEGLYYGYTF.